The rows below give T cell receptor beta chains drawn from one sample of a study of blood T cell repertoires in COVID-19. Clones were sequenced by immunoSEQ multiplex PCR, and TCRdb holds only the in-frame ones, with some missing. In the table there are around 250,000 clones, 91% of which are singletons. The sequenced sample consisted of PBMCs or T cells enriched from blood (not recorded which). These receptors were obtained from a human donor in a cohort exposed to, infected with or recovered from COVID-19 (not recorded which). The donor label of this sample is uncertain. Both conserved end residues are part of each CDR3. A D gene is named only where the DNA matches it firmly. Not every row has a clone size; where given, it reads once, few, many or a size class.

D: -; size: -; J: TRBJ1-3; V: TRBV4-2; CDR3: CASSQGPKGQGSGNTIYF; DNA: TGTGCCAGCAGCCAAGGCCCGAAGGGGCAAGGGTCTGGAAACACCATATATTTT
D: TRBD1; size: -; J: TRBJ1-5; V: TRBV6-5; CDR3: CASSPGGPQPQHF; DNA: TGTGCCAGCAGCCCAGGGGGACCTCAGCCCCAGCATTTT
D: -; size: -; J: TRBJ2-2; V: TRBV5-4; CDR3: CASSLIAGNTGELFF; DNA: TGTGCCAGCAGCTTGATCGCCGGGAACACCGGGGAGCTGTTTTTT
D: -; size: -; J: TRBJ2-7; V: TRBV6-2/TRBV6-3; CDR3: CASSYNGRGYEQYF; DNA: TGTGCCAGCAGTTACAATGGCAGGGGTTACGAGCAGTACTTC
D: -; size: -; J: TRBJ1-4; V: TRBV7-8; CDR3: CASSYRGINEKLFF; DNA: TGTGCCAGCAGCTATAGAGGGATTAATGAAAAACTGTTTTTT
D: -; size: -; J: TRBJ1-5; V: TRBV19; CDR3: CASSINRVSNQPQHF; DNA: TGTGCCAGTAGTATAAACAGGGTCAGCAATCAGCCCCAGCATTTT
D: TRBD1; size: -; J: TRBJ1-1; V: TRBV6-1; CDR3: CASSKGRTGGAGSGANTEAFF; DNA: TGTGCCAGCAGTAAAGGTCGGACAGGGGGCGCGGGTTCTGGGGCGAACACTGAAGCTTTCTTT
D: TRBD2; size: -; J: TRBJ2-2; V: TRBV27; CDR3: CASSLRAGGAGELFF; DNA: TGTGCCAGCAGTTTGCGAGCGGGGGGGGCCGGGGAGCTGTTTTTT
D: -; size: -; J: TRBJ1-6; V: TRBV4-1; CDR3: CASSHPPDSPLHF; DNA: TGCGCCAGCAGCCATCCCCCAGATTCACCCCTCCACTTT
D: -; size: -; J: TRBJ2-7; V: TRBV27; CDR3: CASRRTGSYEQYF; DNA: TGTGCCAGCAGGCGAACAGGGAGTTACGAGCAGTACTTC
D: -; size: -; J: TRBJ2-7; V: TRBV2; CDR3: CASSEGPLWNEVGF; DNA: TGTGCCAGCAGTGAAGGCCCCCTCTGGAACGAGGTCGGATTC
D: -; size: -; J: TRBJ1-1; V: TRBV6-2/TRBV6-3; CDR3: CASSYAGQVNTEAFF; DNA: TGTGCCAGCAGTTACGCTGGCCAGGTGAACACTGAAGCTTTCTTT
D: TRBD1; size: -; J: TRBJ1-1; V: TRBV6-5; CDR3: CASRSTGVGTEAFF; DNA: TGTGCCAGCAGGTCGACAGGGGTAGGCACTGAAGCTTTCTTT
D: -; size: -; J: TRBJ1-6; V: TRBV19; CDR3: CASRDSHNSPLHF; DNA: TGTGCCAGCCGCGACAGCCATAATTCACCCCTCCACTTT
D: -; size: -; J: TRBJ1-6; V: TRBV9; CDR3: CASSVAGQQGSPLHF; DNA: TGTGCCAGCAGCGTAGCTGGACAGCAAGGTTCACCCCTCCACTTT
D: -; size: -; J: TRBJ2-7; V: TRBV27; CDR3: CASSSTQVSEQYF; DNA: TGTGCCAGCAGTTCAACCCAGGTTTCCGAGCAGTACTTC
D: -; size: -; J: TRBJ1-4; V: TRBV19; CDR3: CAPRPGEVFF; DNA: TGTGCCCCCAGGCCCGGGGAAGTGTTTTTT
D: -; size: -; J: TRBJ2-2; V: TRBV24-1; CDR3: CATSDFRGGDTGELFF; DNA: TGTGCCACCAGTGATTTTAGGGGTGGGGACACCGGGGAGCTGTTTTTT
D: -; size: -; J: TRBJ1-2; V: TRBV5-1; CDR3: CASSLAGSLRKGYTF; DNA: TGCGCCAGCAGCTTGGCCGGGTCATTACGAAAAGGCTACACCTTC
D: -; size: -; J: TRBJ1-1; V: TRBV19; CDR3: CASSPTLNTEAFF; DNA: TGTGCCAGTAGCCCCACACTGAACACTGAAGCTTTCTTT
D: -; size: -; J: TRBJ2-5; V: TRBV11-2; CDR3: CASSANGVAAQETQYF; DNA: TGTGCCAGCAGCGCCAACGGGGTCGCAGCACAAGAGACCCAGTACTTC
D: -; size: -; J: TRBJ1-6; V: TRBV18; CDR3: CASSRQKNSPLHF; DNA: TGTGCCAGCTCGAGACAGAAGAATTCACCCCTCCACTTT
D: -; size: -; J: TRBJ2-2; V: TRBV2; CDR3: CASSEDRVGTGELFF; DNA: TGTGCCAGCAGTGAAGACAGGGTCGGTACCGGGGAGCTGTTTTTT
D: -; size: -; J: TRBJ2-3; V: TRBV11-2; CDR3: CASSLDQVSTDTQYF; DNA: TGTGCCAGCAGCTTAGATCAGGTCAGCACAGATACGCAGTATTTT
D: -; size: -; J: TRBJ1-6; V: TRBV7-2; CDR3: CASSLDLFDSPLHF; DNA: TGTGCCAGCAGCTTAGATCTTTTCGATTCACCCCTCCACTTT
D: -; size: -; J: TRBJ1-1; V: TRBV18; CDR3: CASTPGREVTEAFF; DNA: TGTGCCAGCACCCCCGGCAGGGAGGTCACTGAAGCTTTCTTT
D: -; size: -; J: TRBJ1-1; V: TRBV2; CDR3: CASRQGLEWDTEAFF; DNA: TGTGCCAGCAGGCAGGGACTTGAATGGGACACTGAAGCTTTCTTT
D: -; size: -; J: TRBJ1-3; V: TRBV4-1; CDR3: CASSQVGRSSGNTIYF; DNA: TGCGCCAGCAGCCAAGTGGGGCGCAGCTCTGGAAACACCATATATTTT
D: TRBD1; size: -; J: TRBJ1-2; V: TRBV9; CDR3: CASSVDEGAKGYTF; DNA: TGTGCCAGCAGCGTAGACGAGGGGGCTAAAGGCTACACCTTC
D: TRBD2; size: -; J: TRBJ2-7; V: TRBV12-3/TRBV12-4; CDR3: CASSRGVSYEQYF; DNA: TGTGCCAGCAGCCGGGGGGTCTCCTACGAGCAGTACTTC
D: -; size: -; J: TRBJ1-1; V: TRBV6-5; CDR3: CASSYRPQGNTEAFF; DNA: TGTGCCAGCAGTTACCGACCCCAGGGGAACACTGAAGCTTTCTTT
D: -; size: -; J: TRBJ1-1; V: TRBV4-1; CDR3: CASSHLWGERGAFF; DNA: TGCGCCAGCAGCCACCTCTGGGGCGAGCGGGGGGCTTTCTTT
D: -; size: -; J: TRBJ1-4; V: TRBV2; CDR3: CASTRRQSEKLFF; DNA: TGTGCCAGCACGCGCCGACAGTCTGAAAAACTGTTTTTT
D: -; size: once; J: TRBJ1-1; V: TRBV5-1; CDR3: CASSSGGTEAFF; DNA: TGCGCCAGCAGCTCGGGGGGCACTGAAGCTTTCTTT
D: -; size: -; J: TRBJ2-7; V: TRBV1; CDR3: CTSSQDLAGTSYEQYF; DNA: TGCACCAGCAGCCAAGATTTAGCGGGGACCTCCTACGAGCAGTACTTC
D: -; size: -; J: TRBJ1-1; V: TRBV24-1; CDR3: CATRGKLNTEAFF; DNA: TGTGCCACCCGAGGGAAATTGAACACTGAAGCTTTCTTT
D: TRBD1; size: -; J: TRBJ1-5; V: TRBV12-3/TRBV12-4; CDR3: CASSGQGDQPQHF; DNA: TGTGCCAGCTCAGGACAGGGCGATCAGCCCCAGCATTTT
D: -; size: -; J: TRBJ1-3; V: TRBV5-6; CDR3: CASSLARTLLSGNTIYF; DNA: TGTGCCAGCAGCTTGGCTCGGACATTACTCTCTGGAAACACCATATATTTT
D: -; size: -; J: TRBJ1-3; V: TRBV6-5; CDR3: CASSYEYSGNTIYF; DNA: TGTGCCAGCAGTTACGAGTACTCTGGAAACACCATATATTTT
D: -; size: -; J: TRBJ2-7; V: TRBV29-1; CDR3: CSVEGAESYEQYF; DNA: TGCAGCGTTGAAGGCGCGGAATCCTACGAGCAGTACTTC
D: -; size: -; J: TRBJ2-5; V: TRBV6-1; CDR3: CASSETRGFRETQYF; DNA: TGTGCCAGCAGTGAGACCAGGGGTTTTAGAGAGACCCAGTACTTC
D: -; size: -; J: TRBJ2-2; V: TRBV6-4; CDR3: CASSEVQTGELFF; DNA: TGTGCCAGCAGTGAGGTGCAGACCGGGGAGCTGTTTTTT
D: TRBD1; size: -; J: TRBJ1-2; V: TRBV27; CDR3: CASTGTGRDGYTF; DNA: TGTGCCAGCACAGGGACAGGGAGGGATGGCTACACCTTC